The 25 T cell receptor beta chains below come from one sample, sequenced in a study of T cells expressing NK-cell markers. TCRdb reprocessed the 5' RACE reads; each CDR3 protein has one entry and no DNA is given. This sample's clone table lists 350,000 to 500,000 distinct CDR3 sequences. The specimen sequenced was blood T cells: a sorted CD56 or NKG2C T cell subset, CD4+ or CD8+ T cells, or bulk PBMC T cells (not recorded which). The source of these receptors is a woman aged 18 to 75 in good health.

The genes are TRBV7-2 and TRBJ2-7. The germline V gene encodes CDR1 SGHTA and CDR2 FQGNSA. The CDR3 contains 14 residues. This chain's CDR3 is CASSLGHSSYEQYF.

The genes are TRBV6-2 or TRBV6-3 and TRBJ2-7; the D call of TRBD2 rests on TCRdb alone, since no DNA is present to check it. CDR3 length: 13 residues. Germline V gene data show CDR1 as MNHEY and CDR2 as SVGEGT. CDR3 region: CASRLAGDYEQYF.

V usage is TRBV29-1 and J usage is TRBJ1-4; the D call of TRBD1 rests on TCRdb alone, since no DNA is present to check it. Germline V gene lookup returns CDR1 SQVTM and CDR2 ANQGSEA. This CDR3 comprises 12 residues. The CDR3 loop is CSVARGGEKLFF.

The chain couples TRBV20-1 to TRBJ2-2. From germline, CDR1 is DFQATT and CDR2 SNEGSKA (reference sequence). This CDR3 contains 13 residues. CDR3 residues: CSARALNTGELFF.

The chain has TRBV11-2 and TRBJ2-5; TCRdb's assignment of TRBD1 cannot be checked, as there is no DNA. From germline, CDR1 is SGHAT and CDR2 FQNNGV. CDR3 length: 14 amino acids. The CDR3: CASSFRGREETQYF. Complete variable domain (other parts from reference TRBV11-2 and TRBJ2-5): EAGVAQSPRYKIIEKRQSVAFWCNPISGHATLYWYQQILGQGPKLLIQFQNNGVVDDSQLPKDRFSAERLKGVDSTLKIQPAKLEDSAVYLCASSFRGREETQYFGPGTRLLVL.

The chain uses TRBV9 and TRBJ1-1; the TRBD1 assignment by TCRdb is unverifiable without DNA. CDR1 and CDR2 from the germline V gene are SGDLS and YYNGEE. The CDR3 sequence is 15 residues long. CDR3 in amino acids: CASSLPRGGDTEAFF.

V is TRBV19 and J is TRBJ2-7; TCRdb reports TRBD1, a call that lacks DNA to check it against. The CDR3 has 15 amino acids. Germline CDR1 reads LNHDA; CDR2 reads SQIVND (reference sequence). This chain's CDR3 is CASSAAGESSYEQYF.

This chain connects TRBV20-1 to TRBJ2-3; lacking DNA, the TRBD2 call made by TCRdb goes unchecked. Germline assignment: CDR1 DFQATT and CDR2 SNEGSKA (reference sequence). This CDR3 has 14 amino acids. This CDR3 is CSVGGGTSTDTQYF.

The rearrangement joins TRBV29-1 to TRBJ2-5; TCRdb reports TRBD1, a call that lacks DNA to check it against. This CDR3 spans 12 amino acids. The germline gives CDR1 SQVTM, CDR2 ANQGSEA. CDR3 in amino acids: CSVQGARETQYF. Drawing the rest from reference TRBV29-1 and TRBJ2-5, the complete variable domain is SAVISQKPSRDICQRGTSLTIQCQVDSQVTMMFWYRQQPGQSLTLIATANQGSEATYESGFVIDKFPISRPNLTFSTLTVSNMSPEDSSIYLCSVQGARETQYFGPGTRLLVL.

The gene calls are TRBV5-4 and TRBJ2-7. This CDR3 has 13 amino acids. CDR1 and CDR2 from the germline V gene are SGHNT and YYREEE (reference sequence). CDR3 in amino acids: CASSKGGTYEQYF. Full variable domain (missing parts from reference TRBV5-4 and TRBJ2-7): ETGVTQSPTHLIKTRGQQVTLRCSSQSGHNTVSWYQQALGQGPQFIFQYYREEENGRGNFPPRFSGLQFPNYSSELNVNALELDDSALYLCASSKGGTYEQYFGPGTRLTVT.

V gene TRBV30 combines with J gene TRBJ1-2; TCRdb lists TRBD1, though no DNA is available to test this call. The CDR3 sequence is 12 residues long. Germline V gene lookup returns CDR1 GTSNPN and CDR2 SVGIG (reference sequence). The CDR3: CAWSLTGRGYTF.

The CDR3 is CASSPQGGPTDTQYF. V and J are TRBV7-2 and TRBJ2-3; TCRdb gives TRBD1 as the D gene, but with no DNA this cannot be confirmed. CDR3 length equals 15 residues. In germline, CDR1 is SGHTA, CDR2 FQGNSA.

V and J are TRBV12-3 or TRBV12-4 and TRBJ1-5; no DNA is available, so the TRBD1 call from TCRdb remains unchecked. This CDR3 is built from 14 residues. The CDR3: CASSSDRAGQPQHF.

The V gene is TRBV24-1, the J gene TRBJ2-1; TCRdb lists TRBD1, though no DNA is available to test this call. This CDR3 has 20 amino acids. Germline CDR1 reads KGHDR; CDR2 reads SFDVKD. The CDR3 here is CATSDFLSGFSTYVGNEQFF.

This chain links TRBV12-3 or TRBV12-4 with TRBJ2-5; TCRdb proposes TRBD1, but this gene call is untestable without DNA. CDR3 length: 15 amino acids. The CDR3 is CASTMSEGRGETQYF.

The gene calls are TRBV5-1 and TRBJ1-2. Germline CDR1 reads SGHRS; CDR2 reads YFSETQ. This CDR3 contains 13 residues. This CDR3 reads CASSPNRDYGYTF.

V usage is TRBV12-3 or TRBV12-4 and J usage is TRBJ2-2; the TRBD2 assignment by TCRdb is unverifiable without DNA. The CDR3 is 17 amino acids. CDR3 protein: CASRSPDSGSFTGELFF.

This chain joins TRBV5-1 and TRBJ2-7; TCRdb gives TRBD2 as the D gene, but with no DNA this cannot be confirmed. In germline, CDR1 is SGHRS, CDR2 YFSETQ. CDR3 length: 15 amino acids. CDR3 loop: CASSNSGTSSYEQYF. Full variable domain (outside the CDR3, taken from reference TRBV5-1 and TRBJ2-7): KAGVTQTPRYLIKTRGQQVTLSCSPISGHRSVSWYQQTPGQGLQFLFEYFSETQRNKGNFPGRFSGRQFSNSRSEMNVSTLELGDSALYLCASSNSGTSSYEQYFGPGTRLTVT.

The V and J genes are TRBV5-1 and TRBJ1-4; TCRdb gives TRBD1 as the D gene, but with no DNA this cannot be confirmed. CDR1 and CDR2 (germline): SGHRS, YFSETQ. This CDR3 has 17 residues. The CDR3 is CASSPGQPRLTNEKLFF. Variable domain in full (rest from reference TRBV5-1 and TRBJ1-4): KAGVTQTPRYLIKTRGQQVTLSCSPISGHRSVSWYQQTPGQGLQFLFEYFSETQRNKGNFPGRFSGRQFSNSRSEMNVSTLELGDSALYLCASSPGQPRLTNEKLFFGSGTQLSVL.

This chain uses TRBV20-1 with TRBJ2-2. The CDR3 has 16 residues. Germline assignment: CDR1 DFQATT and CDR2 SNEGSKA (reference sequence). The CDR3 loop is CSARDRMVKNTGELFF.

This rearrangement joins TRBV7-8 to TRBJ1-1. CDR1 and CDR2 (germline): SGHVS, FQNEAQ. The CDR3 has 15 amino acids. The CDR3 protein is CASSVVGGGRAEAFF.

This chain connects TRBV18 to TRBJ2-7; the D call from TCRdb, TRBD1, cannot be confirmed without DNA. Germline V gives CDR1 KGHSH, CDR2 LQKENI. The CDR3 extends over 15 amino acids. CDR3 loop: CASSSQQGVYYEQYF.

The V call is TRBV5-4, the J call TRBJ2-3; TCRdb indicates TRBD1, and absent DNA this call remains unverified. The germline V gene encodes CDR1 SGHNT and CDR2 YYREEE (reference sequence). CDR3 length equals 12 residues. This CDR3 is CASSSGRDTQYF.

CDR3 protein: CSVDLGVAYNEQFF. The rearrangement uses TRBV29-1 and TRBJ2-1; TCRdb designates TRBD2, a call that cannot be tested without DNA. Germline CDR1 reads SQVTM; CDR2 reads ANQGSEA. This CDR3 comprises 14 residues.

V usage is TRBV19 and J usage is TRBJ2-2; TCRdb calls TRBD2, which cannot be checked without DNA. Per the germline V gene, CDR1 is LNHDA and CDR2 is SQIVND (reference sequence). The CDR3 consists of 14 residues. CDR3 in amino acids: CASKGSGDTGELFF.